These 32 T cell receptor beta chains were all obtained from the same sample, sequenced in a study of cytomegalovirus exposure and HLA in healthy donors. Both 60 Vbeta primers and 13 Jbeta primers went into the PCR. Generated by immunoSEQ multiplex PCR, the TCRdb table keeps only in-frame clones and is missing some. The sample totals some 110,000 clones. The sample taken for sequencing was PBMCs. The source is a man aged 18-30 years in good health and CMV-seronegative.

J is TRBJ1-1 and V is TRBV5-6, with D perhaps TRBD1 (5 bases). The germline V gene has CDR1 SGHDT and CDR2 YYEEEE. V shed 7 bases and J shed 4 bases, with 14 bases lying between them. This CDR3 is 13 amino acids long. The CDR3 nucleotides are TGTGCCAGCCGGGGGGGGTTCCTCACTGAAGCTTTCTTT. This codes for CASRGGFLTEAFF.

The V call is TRBV29-1, the J call TRBJ2-6; weak D call: TRBD2 (6 bases). This CDR3 region has 13 residues. Germline V gene sequence: CDR1 SQVTM, CDR2 ANQGSEA. The V gene lost 7 bases and the J gene lost 7 bases, with 14 bases spanning the gap. The CDR3 reads CSGGEKGANVLTF. Written as DNA, the CDR3 is TGCAGCGGGGGGGAGAAAGGAGCCAACGTCCTGACTTTC.

CDR3 residues: CASSPLRGSGISEQFF. CDR3 sequence (DNA): TGTGCCAGCTCACCACTTCGGGGTAGCGGGATTAGTGAGCAGTTCTTC. This chain links TRBV18 with TRBJ2-1, with 8 bases fitting TRBD2. Looked up from germline, CDR1 is KGHSH and CDR2 is LQKENI. Germline trimming cut 1 base from V and 9 bases from J; bases unmatched to any gene: 11. The CDR3 is 16 amino acids. Full variable domain (rest looked up from reference TRBV18 and TRBJ2-1): NAGVMQNPRHLVRRRGQEARLRCSPMKGHSHVYWYRQLPEEGLKFMVYLQKENIIDESGMPKERFSAEFPKEGPSILRIQQVVRGDSAAYFCASSPLRGSGISEQFFGPGTRLTVL.

This sequence joins TRBV28 and TRBJ2-2, with 11 bases that match TRBD2. Germline CDR1 and CDR2: MDHEN and SYDVKM. There are 13 residues in the CDR3. Written as DNA, the CDR3 is TGTTCAATAGCGGGAGGGTCTACCGGGGAGCTGTTTTTT. Amino acids: CSIAGGSTGELFF. Drawing the rest from reference TRBV28 and TRBJ2-2, the complete variable domain is DVKVTQSSRYLVKRTGEKVFLECVQDMDHENMFWYRQDPGLGLRLIYFSYDVKMKEKGDIPEGYSVSREKKERFSLILESASTNQTSMYLCSIAGGSTGELFFGEGSRLTVL.

The V call is TRBV2, the J call TRBJ2-7; 13 bases are shared with TRBD2. This CDR3 has 12 amino acids. Germline assignment: CDR1 SNHLY and CDR2 FYNNEI. V shed 6 bases, J shed 7 bases, and the junction held 0 bases outside the gene matches. CDR3 protein: CASRGLAGEQYF. The DNA for the CDR3 is TGTGCCAGCAGGGGACTAGCGGGAGAGCAGTACTTC.

This chain uses TRBV7-9 with TRBJ1-4, with D tentatively TRBD1 (6 bases). The V and J ends lost 4 bases and 3 bases respectively, with 15 bases between them. This CDR3 comprises 16 residues. CDR1 and CDR2 (germline): SEHNR, FQNEAQ (reference sequence). The CDR3: CASSSNRAKSNEKLFF. CDR3 nucleotide sequence: TGTGCCAGCAGCTCGAACAGGGCGAAGTCTAATGAAAAACTGTTTTTT.

CDR3 protein: CASIIQGTGSYEQYF. CDR3 bases: TGTGCCAGCATCATCCAGGGAACGGGCTCCTACGAGCAGTACTTC. The V and J genes are TRBV7-8 and TRBJ2-7, with D possibly being TRBD1 (5 bases). V lost 7 bases and J 0 bases, leaving 16 bases between the germline ends. Germline V gene data show CDR1 as SGHVS and CDR2 as FQNEAQ. The CDR3 has 15 residues.

The chain combines TRBV5-1 with TRBJ1-2, with D maybe TRBD1 (5 bases). Germline assignment: CDR1 SGHRS and CDR2 YFSETQ. The CDR3 spans 15 residues. Trimming took 4 bases from V and 3 from J, leaving 16 bases between them. Here the CDR3 reads CASSPGRDGDYGYTF. The CDR3 DNA reads TGCGCCAGCAGCCCCGGGAGGGACGGGGACTATGGCTACACCTTC. Based on the CDR3 plus reference TRBV5-1 and TRBJ1-2, the full variable domain is KAGVTQTPRYLIKTRGQQVTLSCSPISGHRSVSWYQQTPGQGLQFLFEYFSETQRNKGNFPGRFSGRQFSNSRSEMNVSTLELGDSALYLCASSPGRDGDYGYTFGSGTRLTVV.

This sequence joins TRBV30 and TRBJ2-1; tentatively, D is TRBD2 (6 bases). Germline lookup yields CDR1 GTSNPN and CDR2 SVGIG (reference sequence). The CDR3 consists of 14 residues. The V gene lost 7 bases and the J gene lost 6 bases, with 19 bases spanning the gap. The CDR3 loop is CASNPGLLTNEQFF. The DNA of the CDR3 is TGTGCCTCTAACCCGGGACTTTTAACCAATGAGCAGTTCTTC.

The chain combines TRBV5-1 with TRBJ2-7, with D possibly TRBD1 on 5 matching bases. The V gene's germline CDR1 is SGHRS and CDR2 YFSETQ. The CDR3 spans 12 residues. Trimming removed 3 bases at V and 1 base at J, with 5 bases between. The CDR3 coding sequence is TGCGCCAGCAGCTCAGGGTCCTACGAGCAGTACTTC. It codes for CASSSGSYEQYF. Drawing the rest from reference TRBV5-1 and TRBJ2-7, the complete variable domain is KAGVTQTPRYLIKTRGQQVTLSCSPISGHRSVSWYQQTPGQGLQFLFEYFSETQRNKGNFPGRFSGRQFSNSRSEMNVSTLELGDSALYLCASSSGSYEQYFGPGTRLTVT.

The rearrangement uses TRBV6-1 and TRBJ2-7; 9 bases are a match to TRBD1. The CDR3 is 14 amino acids. Germline-derived CDR1 and CDR2 are MNHNS and SASEGT. The V segment lost 4 bases and the J segment 4 bases; nucleotides outside the gene matches: 5. This CDR3 reads CASSVGTGRYEQYF. The CDR3 nucleotides are TGTGCCAGCAGTGTCGGGACAGGGCGATACGAGCAGTACTTC.

V gene TRBV9 combines with J gene TRBJ1-2, with D unclear. V gave up 2 bases and J gave up 7 bases, with 15 bases separating them. The length of the CDR3 is 14 residues. Germline loops: CDR1 SGDLS, CDR2 YYNGEE. CDR3 coding DNA: TGTGCCAGCAGCGTTATGGGTCGGGGATCTGGCTACACCTTC. This encodes CASSVMGRGSGYTF.

The rearrangement uses TRBV5-8 and TRBJ2-7, with 8 bases that match TRBD1. CDR3 length equals 13 residues. Germline CDR1 SGHTS, CDR2 YDEGEE. Germline trimming cut 5 bases from V and 7 bases from J; bases unmatched to any gene: 8. In DNA, the CDR3 is TGTGCCAGCAGGCAAGGGACAGGTCTAGAGCAGTACTTC. Its protein product is CASRQGTGLEQYF.

The chain combines TRBV20-1 with TRBJ2-1; D is uncertain. Per the germline V gene, CDR1 is DFQATT and CDR2 is SNEGSKA (reference sequence). V lost 3 bases, J lost 8 bases, and 8 bases lay in between. This CDR3 is 11 amino acids long. CDR3 sequence: CSASPSDEQFF. The DNA of the CDR3 is TGCAGTGCTAGTCCGAGCGATGAGCAGTTCTTC.

CDR3 loop: CASSPPWAGRETQYF. The CDR3 nucleotides read TGTGCCAGCAGCCCCCCATGGGCGGGCCGGGAGACCCAGTACTTC. The chain uses TRBV14 and TRBJ2-5; TRBD2 is a possible D gene (5 bases). The germline V gene has CDR1 SGHDN and CDR2 FVKESK. The CDR3 runs to 15 residues. Deletions cut 4 bases from V and 5 bases from J, with 17 bases between.

The V and J genes are TRBV7-9 and TRBJ2-7, with 10 bases matching TRBD2. The CDR3 is 16 amino acids. V trimming: 5 bases; J trimming: 4 bases; junction bases outside the gene matches: 11. CDR1 and CDR2 from the germline V gene are SEHNR and FQNEAQ (reference sequence). The CDR3 is CASSLAPGLARYEQYF. CDR3 nucleotide sequence: TGTGCCAGCAGCCTCGCCCCGGGACTAGCGAGATACGAGCAGTACTTC.

The rearrangement uses TRBV2 and TRBJ2-3, with D perhaps TRBD1 (6 bases). Trimming took 7 bases from V and 3 from J, leaving 11 bases between them. The CDR3 runs to 13 residues. Germline loops: CDR1 SNHLY, CDR2 FYNNEI. The CDR3 nucleotides read TGTGCCAGCAATGGCAGGGGAACAGATACGCAGTATTTT. Protein: CASNGRGTDTQYF.

The chain is built from TRBV5-4 and TRBJ1-2; 10 nucleotides align to TRBD1. The CDR3 covers 15 residues. The V gene end was trimmed by 2 bases and the J gene end by 7 bases; junction bases not matched to a gene: 8. In germline, CDR1 is SGHNT, CDR2 YYREEE (reference sequence). The DNA for the CDR3 is TGTGCCAGCAGCTTCGGACAGGGGGAGGCTGCTGGCTACACCTTC. Amino acid sequence: CASSFGQGEAAGYTF. The full variable domain, rest sourced from reference TRBV5-4 and TRBJ1-2, is ETGVTQSPTHLIKTRGQQVTLRCSSQSGHNTVSWYQQALGQGPQFIFQYYREEENGRGNFPPRFSGLQFPNYSSELNVNALELDDSALYLCASSFGQGEAAGYTFGSGTRLTVV.

The rearrangement joins TRBV13 to TRBJ2-7; 9 nucleotides align to TRBD1. The germline CDR1 and CDR2 sequences are PRHDT and FYEKMQ (reference sequence). Germline trimming cut 5 bases from V and 0 bases from J; bases unmatched to any gene: 5. CDR3 length: 15 amino acids. CDR3 loop: CASSVRDRDSYEQYF. CDR3 nucleotides: TGTGCCAGCAGCGTCCGGGACAGGGACTCCTACGAGCAGTACTTC. The variable domain in full, completed from reference TRBV13 and TRBJ2-7, reads AAGVIQSPRHLIKEKRETATLKCYPIPRHDTVYWYQQGPGQDPQFLISFYEKMQSDKGSIPDRFSAQQFSDYHSELNMSSLELGDSALYFCASSVRDRDSYEQYFGPGTRLTVT.

The chain has TRBV7-8 and TRBJ2-7, with TRBD1 identical over 11 bases. The germline gives CDR1 SGHVS, CDR2 FQNEAQ. There are 15 residues in the CDR3. The V segment lost 5 bases and the J segment 4 bases; nucleotides outside the gene matches: 7. The CDR3 nucleotides read TGTGCCAGCAGCCAACCGGACAGGGGGCTTTACGAGCAGTACTTC. It yields the protein CASSQPDRGLYEQYF.

The chain has TRBV10-3 and TRBJ2-5; D unresolved. This CDR3 has 14 amino acids. V dropped 0 bases and J dropped 5 bases, with 10 bases sitting between them. From germline, CDR1 is ENHRY and CDR2 SYGVKD. The CDR3 DNA reads TGTGCCATCAGTGAGTCTCTAGGCCTCGAGACCCAGTACTTC. It codes for CAISESLGLETQYF.

The J gene is TRBJ2-7, the V gene TRBV27; D possibly corresponds to TRBD2 (5 bases). The CDR3 is 16 residues long. The V gene's germline CDR1 is MNHEY and CDR2 SMNVEV (reference sequence). Trimming took 5 bases from V and 2 from J, leaving 19 bases between them. The CDR3 reads CASSPSVGEQAYEQYF. The DNA of the CDR3 is TGTGCCAGCAGTCCTTCAGTCGGGGAGCAGGCCTACGAGCAGTACTTC.

This chain connects TRBV6-5 to TRBJ1-2; the D is unclear. Trimming took 6 bases from V and 8 from J, leaving 16 bases between them. This CDR3 is built from 13 residues. Germline V gives CDR1 MNHEY, CDR2 SVGAGI. CDR3 sequence (DNA): TGTGCCAGCAGCGATCCTGAGGGCCTCGGCTACACCTTC. Translating gives CASSDPEGLGYTF.

The chain employs TRBV30 and TRBJ2-7; 7 bases are shared with TRBD1. Germline V lookup: CDR1 GTSNPN, CDR2 SVGIG (reference sequence). Unmatched junction bases numbered 7, after V lost 2 bases and J lost 0 bases. CDR3 length: 15 residues. The CDR3 loop is CAWSKGQGVSYEQYF. The CDR3 region has the DNA TGTGCCTGGAGTAAAGGTCAGGGGGTCTCCTACGAGCAGTACTTC.

The rearrangement uses TRBV6-5 and TRBJ2-2; TRBD2 might be the D (5 bases). Trimming pared 2 bases from V and 4 bases from J, leaving 14 bases between. This CDR3 spans 16 amino acids. Germline V gene sequence: CDR1 MNHEY, CDR2 SVGAGI. As DNA, the CDR3 is TGTGCCAGCAGTTACGGGTCGGGAAGGAGCACCGGGGAGCTGTTTTTT. Translated, it gives CASSYGSGRSTGELFF.

In the case of this clone: One junction end does not reproduce the germline sequence, and a read error may be involved. The rearrangement uses TRBV14 and TRBJ1-3; D ambiguous. Germline CDR1 is SGHDN and CDR2 is FVKESK. The CDR3 loop spans 13 amino acids. The CDR3 loop reads CASSQDRGTTIYF. In nucleotides, the CDR3 is TGTGCCAGCAGCCAAGATCGGGGAACCACCATATATTTT.

The chain is built from TRBV4-1 and TRBJ2-7; 7 bases are shared with TRBD2. Germline values: CDR1 MGHRA, CDR2 YSYEKL. The CDR3 contains 18 residues. Trimming took 3 bases from V and 0 from J; bases not matched to a gene: 14. The CDR3 region is CASSHPALAARNSYEQYF. CDR3 in DNA: TGCGCCAGCAGCCATCCAGCGCTAGCGGCAAGAAACTCCTACGAGCAGTACTTC.

The chain recombines TRBV5-4 with TRBJ2-5, with TRBD2 identical over 8 bases. V was pared by 0 bases and J by 5 bases, with 12 bases of the junction left unmatched. Looked up from germline, CDR1 is SGHNT and CDR2 is YYREEE (reference sequence). There are 17 residues in the CDR3. CDR3 amino acids: CASSLVVGLGAGETQYF. The CDR3 nucleotides are TGTGCCAGCAGCTTGGTTGTGGGACTAGGGGCAGGGGAGACCCAGTACTTC.

This chain joins TRBV9 and TRBJ1-1, with D hard to call. CDR1 SGDLS and CDR2 YYNGEE come from the germline V gene. This CDR3 contains 14 residues. V was cut by 0 bases and J by 1 base, with 7 bases left in between. The CDR3 DNA sequence: TGTGCCAGCAGCGTAGCTTACGGGAACACTGAAGCTTTCTTT. Translating it yields CASSVAYGNTEAFF. The full variable domain, its missing parts supplied by reference TRBV9 and TRBJ1-1, is DSGVTQTPKHLITATGQRVTLRCSPRSGDLSVYWYQQSLDQGLQFLIQYYNGEERAKGNILERFSAQQFPDLHSELNLSSLELGDSALYFCASSVAYGNTEAFFGQGTRLTVV.

V and J are TRBV19 and TRBJ1-2, with D unresolved. V lost 3 bases to trimming and J lost 1 base, with 9 bases between them. Germline lookup yields CDR1 LNHDA and CDR2 SQIVND (reference sequence). The CDR3 covers 14 residues. CDR3 amino acids: CASSIEHFNYGYTF. The CDR3 region has the DNA TGTGCCAGTAGTATTGAACATTTTAACTATGGCTACACCTTC.

The rearrangement links TRBV30 to TRBJ2-1, with TRBD2 matching over 12 bases. Unmatched junction bases numbered 22, after V lost 1 base and J lost 15 bases. CDR3 length equals 18 residues. Germline CDR1 is GTSNPN and CDR2 is SVGIG (reference sequence). The CDR3 DNA follows: TGTGCCTGGAGTGAGGGCGAGGCTAGCGGGAGGGCGTTCGAACTTTCGTTCTTC. Translated: CAWSEGEASGRAFELSFF.

The chain carries TRBV6-1 and TRBJ2-2, with 7 bases that match TRBD1. Germline V CDR1 and CDR2: MNHNS, SASEGT. There are 15 residues in the CDR3. The junction had 8 bases not matched to a gene; V was cut back by 6 bases and J by 4 bases. CDR3 loop: CASRKGTDFTGELFF. The CDR3 DNA sequence: TGTGCCAGCAGGAAGGGGACAGACTTCACCGGGGAGCTGTTTTTT.